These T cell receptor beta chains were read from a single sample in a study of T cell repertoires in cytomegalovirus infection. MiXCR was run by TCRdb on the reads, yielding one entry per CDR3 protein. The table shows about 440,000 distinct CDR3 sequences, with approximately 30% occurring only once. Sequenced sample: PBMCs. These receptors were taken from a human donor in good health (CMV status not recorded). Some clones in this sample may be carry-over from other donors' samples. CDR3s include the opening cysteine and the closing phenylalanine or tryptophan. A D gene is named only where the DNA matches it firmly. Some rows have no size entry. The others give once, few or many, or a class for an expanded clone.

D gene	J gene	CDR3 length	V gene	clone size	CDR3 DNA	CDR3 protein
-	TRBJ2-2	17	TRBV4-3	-	TGCGCCAGCAGCCAGGCTATTTCTGCAGGAGACACCGGGGAGCTGTTTTTT	CASSQAISAGDTGELFF
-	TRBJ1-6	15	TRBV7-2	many	TGTGCCAGCACCCTAGGAGCGGGTGTTAATTCACCCCTCCACTTT	CASTLGAGVNSPLHF
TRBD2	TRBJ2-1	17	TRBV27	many	TGTGCCAGCAGTAGTCTAGCGGGGGGACGCTCCTACAATGAGCAGTTCTTC	CASSSLAGGRSYNEQFF
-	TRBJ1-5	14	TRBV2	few	TGTGCCAGCAGTGGGACAGCCGGGTATCAGCCCCAGCATTTT	CASSGTAGYQPQHF
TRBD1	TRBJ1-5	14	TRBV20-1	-	TGCAGTGCCCCCAGACAGGGAAGCAATCAGCCCCAGCATTTT	CSAPRQGSNQPQHF
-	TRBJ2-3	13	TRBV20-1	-	TGCAGTGCTAGTCGGGGGAGCACAGATACGCAGTATTTT	CSASRGSTDTQYF
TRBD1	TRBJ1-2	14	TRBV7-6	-	TGTGCCAGCAGCTTAAGGGGACAGGCGTACGGCTACACCTTC	CASSLRGQAYGYTF
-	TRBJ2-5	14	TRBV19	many	TGTGCCAGTAGTACCTCAATGGGTCAAGAGACCCAGTACTTC	CASSTSMGQETQYF
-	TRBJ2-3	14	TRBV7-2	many	TGTGCCAGCAGCTTATACAGAAGCACAGATACGCAGTATTTT	CASSLYRSTDTQYF
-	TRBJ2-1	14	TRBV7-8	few	TGTGCCAGCCAAAGAAGCAGCTCCTACAATGAGCAGTTCTTC	CASQRSSSYNEQFF
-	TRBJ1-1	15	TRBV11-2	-	TGTGCCAGCAGCTGGCCCCATACAGGCTACACTGAAGCTTTCTTT	CASSWPHTGYTEAFF
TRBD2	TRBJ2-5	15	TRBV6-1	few	TGTGCCAGCAGTCTAGCGGGGGGGCGACGAGAGACCCAGTACTTC	CASSLAGGRRETQYF
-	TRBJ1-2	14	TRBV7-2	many	TGTGCCAGCAGCTTACCCCCAGGTCGGAATGGCTACACCTTC	CASSLPPGRNGYTF
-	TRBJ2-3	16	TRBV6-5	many	TGTGCCAGCAGTTATCAGGGAATCGCAAGCACAGATACGCAGTATTTT	CASSYQGIASTDTQYF
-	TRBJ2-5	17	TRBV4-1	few	TGCGCCAGCAGCCAAGATCCCCAGGGTGGTCGAGAAGAGACCCAGTACTTC	CASSQDPQGGREETQYF
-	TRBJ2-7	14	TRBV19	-	TGTGCCAGTAGTAAGGGGGGAAGACCCTACGAGCAGTACTTC	CASSKGGRPYEQYF
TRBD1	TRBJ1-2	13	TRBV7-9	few	TGTGCCAGCAACAAACCCGGGACAGACGGCTACACCTTC	CASNKPGTDGYTF
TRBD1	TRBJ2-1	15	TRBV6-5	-	TGTGCCAGCAGGCCGGGACAGAACACCTACAATGAGCAGTTCTTC	CASRPGQNTYNEQFF
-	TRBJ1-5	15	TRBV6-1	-	TGTGCCAGCAGCTCCCTCCGGGGGCCAGACCAGCCCCAGCATTTT	CASSSLRGPDQPQHF
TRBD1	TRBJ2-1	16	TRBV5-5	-	TGTGCCAGCAGCATGGACCGGGACAGGCTGTACAATGAGCAGTTCTTC	CASSMDRDRLYNEQFF
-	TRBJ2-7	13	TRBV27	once	TGTGCCAGCAGTTTCGGACAGATTTACGAGCAGTACTTC	CASSFGQIYEQYF
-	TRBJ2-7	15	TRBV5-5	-	TGTGCCAGCAGCTCCCGACAGCCGGTCCCCTACGAGCAGTACTTC	CASSSRQPVPYEQYF
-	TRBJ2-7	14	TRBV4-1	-	TGCGCCAGCAGCCAAGATGTAGGAACCTACGAGCAGTACTTC	CASSQDVGTYEQYF
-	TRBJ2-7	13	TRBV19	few	TGTGCCAGTAGTATAGCCAGGGGATACGAGCAGTACTTC	CASSIARGYEQYF
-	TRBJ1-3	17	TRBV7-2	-	TGTGCCAGCAGCGCATCATCCAGGGGCCCTATCGGAAACACCATATATTTT	CASSASSRGPIGNTIYF
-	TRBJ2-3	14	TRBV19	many	TGTGCCAGTTCGGACGCTCCTCCGGTACATACGCAGTATTTT	CASSDAPPVHTQYF
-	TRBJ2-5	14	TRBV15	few	TGTGCCACCAGCAGAGATCCGGGGGCGGAGACCCAGTACTTC	CATSRDPGAETQYF
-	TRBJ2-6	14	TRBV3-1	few	TGTGCCAGCAGCCAAATTTCGGGGTCCAACGTCCTGACTTTC	CASSQISGSNVLTF
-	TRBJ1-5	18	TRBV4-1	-	TGCGCCAGCAGCCAAGATAGGTTCCCCGGCGGTTACAATCAGCCCCAGCATTTT	CASSQDRFPGGYNQPQHF
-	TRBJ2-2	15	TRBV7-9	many	TGTGCCAGCAGCTTAGGAGAAGGGAGGCCCTCAAGGCTGTTTTTT	CASSLGEGRPSRLFF
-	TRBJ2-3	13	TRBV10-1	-	TGCGCCAGCAGCCCCAGGGGTCTGGATACGCAGTATTTT	CASSPRGLDTQYF
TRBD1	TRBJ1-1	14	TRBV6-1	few	TGTGCCAGCAGACCCCCGGGACAGTACACTGAAGCTTTCTTT	CASRPPGQYTEAFF
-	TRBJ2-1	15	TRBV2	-	TGTGCCAGCAGCAGGGAGGGGGCAGAGTACGATGAGCAGTTCTTC	CASSREGAEYDEQFF
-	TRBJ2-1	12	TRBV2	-	TGTGCCGCCCAAACGACAGTCAATGAGCAGTTCTTC	CAAQTTVNEQFF
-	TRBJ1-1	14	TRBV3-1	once	TGTGCCAGCAGCCAATCGGGTGCTAACACTGAAGCTTTCTTT	CASSQSGANTEAFF
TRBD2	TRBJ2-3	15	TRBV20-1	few	TGCAGTGCCGCCCCGGGACTAGCAGTGTCAGATACGCAGTATTTT	CSAAPGLAVSDTQYF
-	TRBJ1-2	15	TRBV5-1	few	TGCGCCAGCAGCTTGGCCTCTCAAAAGAACTATGGCTACACCTTC	CASSLASQKNYGYTF
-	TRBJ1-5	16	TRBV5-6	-	TGTGCCAGCAGCTTGGCCCGGGGGATCGGCAATCAGCCCCAGCATTTT	CASSLARGIGNQPQHF
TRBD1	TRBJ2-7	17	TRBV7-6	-	TGTGCCAGCAGCTTAAGGACCAGGACAGGGGGCAAATACGAGCAGTACTTC	CASSLRTRTGGKYEQYF
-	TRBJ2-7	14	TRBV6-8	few	TGTGCCAGCAGCCCCGGGTTGGGGACCTACGAGCAGTACTTC	CASSPGLGTYEQYF
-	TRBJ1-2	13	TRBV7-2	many	TGTGCCAGCAGCTTGGGGGCTAACTATGGCTACACCTTC	CASSLGANYGYTF
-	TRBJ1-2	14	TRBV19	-	TGTGCCAGTAGTATAGATAAGGGAAACTATGGCTACACCTTC	CASSIDKGNYGYTF
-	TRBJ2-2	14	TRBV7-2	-	TGTGCAAGCGAACCGGGTCCTAACACCGGGGAGCTGTTTTTT	CASEPGPNTGELFF
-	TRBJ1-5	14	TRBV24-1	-	TGTGCCACCAGTGATACGGGGGCTTACCAGCCCCAGCATTTT	CATSDTGAYQPQHF
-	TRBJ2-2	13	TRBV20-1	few	TGCAGTGCTGAGGGGCGGGGCACCGGGGAGCTGTTTTTT	CSAEGRGTGELFF
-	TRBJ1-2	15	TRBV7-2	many	TGTGCCAGCAGTTTAGTGGGTTACAGCGACTATGGCTACACCTTC	CASSLVGYSDYGYTF
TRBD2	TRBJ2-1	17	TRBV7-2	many	TGTGCCAGCAGACGTGGGACTAGCGGGGGGTTTTACAATGAGCAGTTCTTC	CASRRGTSGGFYNEQFF
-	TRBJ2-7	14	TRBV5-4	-	TGTGCCAGCAGCTTATGGCAGGGATCCTACGAGCAGTACTTC	CASSLWQGSYEQYF
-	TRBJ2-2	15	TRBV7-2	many	TGTGCCAGCAGCCCCACCATGTTAGCTGCTGGGGAGCTGTTTTTT	CASSPTMLAAGELFF
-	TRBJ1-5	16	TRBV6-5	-	TGTGCCAGCAGTTCCGAGGCAGTTGGCTCCAATCAGCCCCAGCATTTT	CASSSEAVGSNQPQHF
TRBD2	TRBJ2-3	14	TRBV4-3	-	TGCGCCAGCAGCACGCGGGAGGTCACAGATACGCAGTATTTT	CASSTREVTDTQYF
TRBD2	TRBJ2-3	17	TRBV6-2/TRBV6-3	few	TGTGCCAGCAGCAGAACACGGACTAGCGGGGGGGCAGATACGCAGTATTTT	CASSRTRTSGGADTQYF
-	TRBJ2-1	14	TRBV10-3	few	TGTGCCATCAGTGAACTGAGCTCCTACAATGAGCAGTTCTTC	CAISELSSYNEQFF
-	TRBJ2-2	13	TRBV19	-	TGTGCCAGTAGTATAGTGGCCCCCGGGGAGCTGTTTTTT	CASSIVAPGELFF
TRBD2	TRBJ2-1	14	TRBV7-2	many	TGTGCCAGCAGCCGTACTAGCGGGGCCAATGAGCAGTTCTTC	CASSRTSGANEQFF
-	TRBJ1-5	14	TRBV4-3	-	TGCGCCAGCAGCCAAGATCTTGGGGGTGAGCCCCAGCATTTT	CASSQDLGGEPQHF
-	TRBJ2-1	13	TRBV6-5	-	TGTGCCAGCTCTTTACAGGCTTACAATGAGCAGCTCTTC	CASSLQAYNEQLF
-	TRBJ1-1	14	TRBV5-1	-	TGCGCCAGCAGCTTGTGGAGGGGAAAGGCTGAAGCTTTCTTT	CASSLWRGKAEAFF